Following are 12 T cell receptor beta chains from one sample sequenced in a study of T cell changes during pregnancy in multiple sclerosis. Sequenced by immunoSEQ multiplex PCR; TCRdb stores in-frame clones only, minus some. The sample records about 73,000 clones, around 92% being singletons. The specimen comprised peripheral blood, sampled in the third trimester of pregnancy. The source is a female donor in good health, enrolled as a control in a pregnancy study.

This clone was detected a few times. V gene TRBV5-1 combines with J gene TRBJ2-7; D might be TRBD1 (5 bases). The V gene's germline CDR1 is SGHRS and CDR2 YFSETQ. The CDR3 length is 15 residues. V was clipped by 0 bases and J by 3 bases, with 13 bases between them. DNA of the CDR3: TGCGCCAGCAGCTTGGGGCAGGGCAACCGCTACGAGCAGTACTTC. Protein product: CASSLGQGNRYEQYF.

The gene calls are TRBV7-8 and TRBJ2-2, with TRBD2 matching 7 bases. CDR3 length: 16 residues. Germline V CDR1 and CDR2: SGHVS, FQNEAQ. The trim removed 2 bases at V and 5 bases at J, leaving 8 bases unmatched. This CDR3 is CASSLRAGEGTGELFF. The DNA of the CDR3 is TGTGCCAGCAGCTTAAGAGCTGGGGAGGGGACCGGGGAGCTGTTTTTT.

The chain links TRBV4-3 to TRBJ2-5, with a possible D match to TRBD2 (6 bases). Matching the DNA end better, TRBJ2-7 makes the J call doubtful. Germline V gene sequence: CDR1 LGHNA, CDR2 YSLEER. The CDR3 is 15 residues long. This chain's CDR3 is CASSQALGGAYEQYF. The DNA for the CDR3 is TGCGCCAGCAGCCAAGCGCTGGGAGGCGCCTACGAGCAGTACTTC.

This clone has only one observation. This chain uses TRBV10-3 with TRBJ2-5; TRBD2 agrees at 9 bases. The CDR3 is 14 amino acids. V was clipped by 10 bases and J by 5 bases; unmatched bases: 11. In germline, CDR1 is ENHRY, CDR2 SYGVKD. The CDR3 DNA is TGTGCCAATTCATCGGAGCGGGGGGAGGAGACCCAGTACTTC. Amino acids: CANSSERGEETQYF.

The CDR3 region is CASSPISGGADTQYF. DNA for the CDR3: TGTGCCAGCTCACCGATTAGCGGGGGGGCGGATACGCAGTATTTT. The chain is built from TRBV18 and TRBJ2-3; 11 nucleotides line up with TRBD2. Trimming removed 3 bases from V and 6 bases from J; junction bases left unmatched: 5. CDR3 length: 15 residues. Germline V gene lookup returns CDR1 KGHSH and CDR2 LQKENI.

This clone has only one observation. The rearrangement links TRBV10-3 to TRBJ2-7, with 7 bases identical to TRBD1. Germline V gene lookup returns CDR1 ENHRY and CDR2 SYGVKD. The CDR3 consists of 13 residues. The junction had 10 bases not matched to a gene; V was cut back by 8 bases and J by 6 bases. The CDR3, as DNA: TGTGCCATCGGGACAGCCTCCGTTAGCGAGCAGTACTTC. Amino acids: CAIGTASVSEQYF.

The chain links TRBV6-6 to TRBJ1-2; 8 nucleotides match TRBD1. J lost 4 bases, V lost 5 bases, and 9 bases had no gene match. The germline gives CDR1 MNHNY, CDR2 SVGAGI (reference sequence). CDR3 length: 15 amino acids. CDR3 sequence: CASSPSRGPGYGYTF. The CDR3 nucleotides read TGTGCCAGCAGTCCGTCCAGGGGGCCGGGCTATGGCTACACCTTC.

The rearrangement uses TRBV27 and TRBJ2-7; 13 bases align to TRBD2. This CDR3 contains 15 residues. The germline CDR1 and CDR2 sequences are MNHEY and SMNVEV (reference sequence). V lost 2 bases to trimming and J lost 7 bases; unmatched junction nucleotides: 5. As DNA, the CDR3 is TGTGCCAGCAGTTTACCGGGACTAGCGGGAAGTGAGCAGTACTTC. Translated, it gives CASSLPGLAGSEQYF.

V and J are TRBV18 and TRBJ1-6; the D gene is possibly TRBD1 (6 bases). The CDR3 runs 16 residues. Trimming took off 4 bases at V and 9 bases at J, with 19 bases between the two ends. The germline gives CDR1 KGHSH, CDR2 LQKENI. The CDR3 region has the DNA TGTGCCAGCTCACTCTCCGGATGGACAGATGGTTCACCCCTCCACTTT. Its translation: CASSLSGWTDGSPLHF.

This clone was seen more than once but under ten times. The chain joins TRBV19 to TRBJ1-5; TRBD1 agrees at 8 bases. Per the germline V gene, CDR1 is LNHDA and CDR2 is SQIVND (reference sequence). V was pared by 6 bases and J by 5 bases, with 6 bases of the junction left unmatched. The CDR3 is 14 amino acids. CDR3 protein: CASSRQGMDQPQHF. As DNA, the CDR3 is TGTGCCAGTAGCCGACAGGGGATGGATCAGCCCCAGCATTTT.

This chain uses TRBV27 with TRBJ1-2, with D possibly being TRBD1 (6 bases). The germline V and J ends were trimmed by 5 bases and 8 bases, with 18 bases remaining between them. There are 14 residues in the CDR3. Germline V gene sequence: CDR1 MNHEY, CDR2 SMNVEV (reference sequence). The CDR3 sequence is CASSDLQGSGGYTF. In DNA form, the CDR3 reads TGTGCCAGCAGTGACTTACAGGGAAGCGGCGGCTACACCTTC.

The V gene is TRBV6-5, the J gene TRBJ2-5; D is ambiguous. The V gene's germline CDR1 is MNHEY and CDR2 SVGAGI. Trimming removed 0 bases from V and 3 bases from J, with 2 bases in between. The CDR3 has 12 amino acids. CDR3 sequence: CASSYSKETQYF. The DNA of the CDR3 is TGTGCCAGCAGTTACTCTAAAGAGACCCAGTACTTC.